Each of the 24 T cell receptor beta chains below was sequenced from the same sample in a study of regulatory dendritic cells for organ transplantation. TCRdb's table, derived via immunoSEQ multiplex PCR, lists solely in-frame clones and lacks some. The table lists about 38,000 clones, 75% to 95% of them singletons. The sequencing input was naive CD8+ T cells from blood. As for subset: CD45RA+ naive T cells. These TCRs come from a human donor in good health.

V and J are TRBV6-6 and TRBJ1-4; D is unresolved. CDR1 MNHNY and CDR2 SVGAGI come from the germline V gene (reference sequence). V lost 0 bases and J lost 5, with 10 bases in between. This CDR3 is built from 15 residues. The CDR3 loop reads CASSYSGPLNEKLFF. CDR3 in DNA: TGTGCCAGCAGTTACTCCGGGCCCCTGAATGAAAAACTGTTTTTT.

The J gene is TRBJ1-1, the V gene TRBV13, with 9 bases that match TRBD1. This CDR3 contains 16 residues. Germline-derived CDR1 and CDR2 are PRHDT and FYEKMQ (reference sequence). Trimming took 5 bases from V and 0 from J; bases not matched to a gene: 7. The CDR3 region is CASSRPGQGMNTEAFF. CDR3 DNA: TGTGCCAGCAGCCGACCGGGACAGGGTATGAACACTGAAGCTTTCTTT.

The CDR3 region has the DNA TGTGCCAGCAGCCCGTGGGCCGGGACGTTCGATGGCTACACCTTC. It yields the protein CASSPWAGTFDGYTF. This chain links TRBV11-2 with TRBJ1-2, with a possible D match to TRBD1 (5 bases). The V end was cut by 5 bases, the J end by 6 bases, with 19 bases between. The CDR3 loop spans 15 amino acids. Germline values: CDR1 SGHAT, CDR2 FQNNGV.

The chain recombines TRBV6-4 with TRBJ2-2, with a weak D call TRBD2 (6 bases). The CDR3 is 12 residues long. V shed 4 bases and J shed 9 bases, with 9 bases lying between them. Germline CDR1 MRHNA, CDR2 SNTAGT. This CDR3 is CASSAGVRELFF. The CDR3 region has the DNA TGTGCCAGCAGTGCGGGAGTCCGGGAGCTGTTTTTT.

V usage is TRBV9 and J usage is TRBJ2-7; D not certain. This CDR3 has 12 residues. CDR1 and CDR2 from the germline V gene are SGDLS and YYNGEE. The ends were cut back, 4 bases at V and 5 bases at J, with 10 bases in the middle. CDR3 protein: CASSTIHHEQYF. DNA for the CDR3: TGTGCCAGCAGCACCATACACCACGAGCAGTACTTC.

This clone has a handful of counts. This chain uses TRBV6-6 with TRBJ2-1; TRBD2 matches 7 bases. CDR3 length: 16 residues. Looked up from germline, CDR1 is MNHNY and CDR2 is SVGAGI (reference sequence). V lost 5 bases and J lost 5; bases outside the gene matches: 12. The CDR3 sequence: CASSPPSGGTDNEQFF. The CDR3, as DNA: TGTGCCAGCAGTCCGCCATCGGGGGGAACGGACAATGAGCAGTTCTTC.

The chain carries TRBV11-3 and TRBJ2-7; D may be TRBD1 (6 bases). V lost 2 bases, J lost 6 bases, and 11 bases lay in between. This CDR3 spans 13 amino acids. Germline V CDR1 and CDR2: SGHNT, YENEEA. The CDR3 DNA follows: TGTGCCAGCAGCTTAAGGGGGACCAGCGAGCAGTACTTC. It specifies CASSLRGTSEQYF.

The chain uses TRBV27 and TRBJ1-2, with D possibly matching TRBD1 (6 bases). With 3 bases removed from V and 8 bases from J, the gap between germline ends came to 13 bases. Germline values: CDR1 MNHEY, CDR2 SMNVEV (reference sequence). CDR3 length equals 13 residues. CDR3 region: CASSFVQGGGYTF. CDR3 coding DNA: TGTGCCAGCAGTTTCGTACAGGGAGGAGGCTACACCTTC.

This chain uses TRBV28 with TRBJ2-3; D gene unclear. The V end lost 1 base, the J end lost 4 bases, and 9 bases lay between the germline ends. This CDR3 spans 14 amino acids. Germline assignment: CDR1 MDHEN and CDR2 SYDVKM. The CDR3: CASSLSVGADTQYF. CDR3 DNA: TGTGCCAGCAGTTTATCGGTTGGGGCAGATACGCAGTATTTT. Full variable domain (rest looked up from reference TRBV28 and TRBJ2-3): DVKVTQSSRYLVKRTGEKVFLECVQDMDHENMFWYRQDPGLGLRLIYFSYDVKMKEKGDIPEGYSVSREKKERFSLILESASTNQTSMYLCASSLSVGADTQYFGPGTRLTVL.

CDR3 protein: CASSFGGARETQYF. The CDR3 region has the DNA TGTGCCAGCAGTTTTGGGGGGGCCCGAGAGACCCAGTACTTC. The genes are TRBV27 and TRBJ2-5; perhaps TRBD2 as D (7 bases). Trimming left V 3 bases short and J 4 bases short, with 12 bases between. Germline CDR1 reads MNHEY; CDR2 reads SMNVEV (reference sequence). CDR3 length equals 14 residues.

This clone was recorded only once. The chain has TRBV29-1 and TRBJ2-3, with a weak D call TRBD1 (5 bases). Germline-derived CDR1 and CDR2 are SQVTM and ANQGSEA. The CDR3 is made up of 15 amino acids. V was cut by 6 bases and J by 1 base, with 17 bases left in between. In DNA form, the CDR3 reads TGCAGCGTCCACGACGGACATATTCGCACAGATACGCAGTATTTT. Translation: CSVHDGHIRTDTQYF.

This chain connects TRBV28 to TRBJ1-2, with TRBD1 matching over 11 bases. Trimming took 4 bases from V and 0 from J; bases not matched to a gene: 25. Looked up from germline, CDR1 is MDHEN and CDR2 is SYDVKM. The CDR3 contains 23 residues. CDR3 region: CASSSVGEGQGVTLGSSNYGYTF. CDR3 nucleotide sequence: TGTGCCAGCAGTTCCGTGGGGGAGGGACAGGGGGTCACTCTCGGGAGTTCTAACTATGGCTACACCTTC.

This CDR3 reads CASSSNTEAFF. CDR3 nucleotide sequence: TGTGCCAGCAGCTCGAACACTGAAGCTTTCTTT. This sequence joins TRBV7-9 and TRBJ1-1; D unresolved. CDR1 SEHNR and CDR2 FQNEAQ come from the germline V gene (reference sequence). There are 11 residues in the CDR3. Trimming took off 4 bases at V and 1 base at J, with 1 base between the two ends.

This clone has a single count. This chain joins TRBV5-5 and TRBJ1-2, with D perhaps TRBD1 (6 bases). The germline V gene has CDR1 SGHKS and CDR2 YYEKEE (reference sequence). The V gene lost 3 bases and the J gene lost 4 bases, with 22 bases spanning the gap. The CDR3 is 17 residues long. Here the CDR3 reads CASSYTVGRGGAYGYTF. The CDR3 region has the DNA TGTGCCAGCAGCTACACAGTAGGGCGGGGGGGCGCCTATGGCTACACCTTC.

V usage is TRBV4-1 and J usage is TRBJ2-7; D is unresolved. Trimming took 8 bases from V and 0 from J, leaving 17 bases between them. Germline V gene data show CDR1 as MGHRA and CDR2 as YSYEKL. This CDR3 is 15 amino acids long. The CDR3 nucleotides read TGCGCCAGCTGCTCCCGCTGCATTGACTCCTACGAGCAGTACTTC. Translation: CASCSRCIDSYEQYF.

This chain joins TRBV7-3 and TRBJ2-5, with D perhaps being TRBD1 or TRBD2 (5 bases each). The CDR3 is 13 amino acids. In germline, CDR1 is SGHTA, CDR2 FQGTGA. Deletions cut 2 bases from V and 5 bases from J, with 9 bases between. CDR3: CASSLLGDETQYF. Written as DNA, the CDR3 is TGTGCCAGCAGCTTACTAGGGGACGAGACCCAGTACTTC.

The genes are TRBV7-9 and TRBJ2-5; D gene ambiguous. The V and J ends lost 5 bases and 5 bases respectively, with 15 bases between them. The length of the CDR3 is 14 residues. CDR1 is SEHNR, CDR2 FQNEAQ, per germline (reference sequence). CDR3 DNA sequence: TGTGCCAGCAGCGTCGCTTTGGGGTTCGAGACCCAGTACTTC. It yields the protein CASSVALGFETQYF.

The sample holds one count of this clone. This sequence joins TRBV6-4 and TRBJ2-1, with D tentatively TRBD2 (5 bases). The CDR3 runs 14 residues. Trimming left V 0 bases short and J 3 bases short, with 6 bases between. Germline V CDR1 and CDR2: MRHNA, SNTAGT. CDR3 sequence: CASSDSGSYNEQFF. The CDR3 DNA sequence: TGTGCCAGCAGTGACTCGGGGAGCTACAATGAGCAGTTCTTC.

The J gene is TRBJ2-7, the V gene TRBV5-5; unclear D gene. Germline loops: CDR1 SGHKS, CDR2 YYEKEE (reference sequence). The CDR3 contains 12 residues. V gave up 0 bases and J gave up 4 bases, with 5 bases separating them. CDR3 nucleotide sequence: TGTGCCAGCAGCTTGGTAGGATACGAGCAGTACTTC. Residues: CASSLVGYEQYF.

The DNA of the CDR3 is TGTGCCAGCAGTTTCGGCGGGAGGGTAGTTAGCAATGAGCAGTTCTTC. Its protein is CASSFGGRVVSNEQFF. The rearrangement links TRBV27 to TRBJ2-1; 9 nucleotides agree with TRBD2. The trim removed 3 bases at V and 6 bases at J, leaving 9 bases unmatched. The CDR3 contains 16 residues. From germline, CDR1 is MNHEY and CDR2 SMNVEV (reference sequence).

In this sample, this clone turned up a few times. The chain links TRBV19 to TRBJ2-7, with TRBD1 identical over 7 bases. Unmatched junction bases numbered 10, after V lost 4 bases and J lost 1 base. The CDR3 extends over 16 amino acids. Germline CDR1 is LNHDA and CDR2 is SQIVND (reference sequence). The CDR3 region is CASSTRGQAGSYEQYF. In DNA, the CDR3 is TGTGCCAGTAGTACCCGAGGACAGGCGGGTTCCTACGAGCAGTACTTC.

The chain carries TRBV11-2 and TRBJ1-1, with D possibly being TRBD1 (5 bases). V lost 9 bases to trimming and J lost 1 base, with 18 bases between them. This CDR3 spans 15 amino acids. Germline CDR1 and CDR2: SGHAT and FQNNGV. CDR3 in DNA: TGTGCCAGTTACGATTGGTTCGGGGGGAACACTGAAGCTTTCTTT. This sequence encodes CASYDWFGGNTEAFF.

The J gene is TRBJ2-1, the V gene TRBV15; D perhaps matches TRBD2 (6 bases). The length of the CDR3 is 11 residues. The V gene's germline CDR1 is LNHNV and CDR2 YYDKDF (reference sequence). V shed 9 bases and J shed 7 bases, with 10 bases lying between them. CDR3 sequence: CATMEGNEQFF. CDR3 DNA sequence: TGTGCCACAATGGAGGGGAATGAGCAGTTCTTC.

This clone was detected once. This sequence joins TRBV6-5 and TRBJ1-1, with D possibly TRBD1 on 5 matching bases. The CDR3 contains 14 residues. V lost 6 bases, J lost 2 bases, and 13 bases lay in between. Per germline, CDR1 MNHEY and CDR2 SVGAGI. The CDR3 nucleotides are TGTGCCAGCAGCTCAAAAGGGGTTAACACTGAAGCTTTCTTT. Translation: CASSSKGVNTEAFF.